This T cell receptor (beta chain) came from a study of OX40 agonist ivuxolimab in advanced cancers. Whole-study findings and limits: Certain nonresponders likewise exhibited a low normalized T-cell clonal expansion.

Clones were sequenced by immunoSEQ multiplex PCR, and TCRdb holds only the in-frame ones, with some missing. The sample consists of 60,000 to 65,000 clones, 92% of them appearing once. Germline-derived CDR1 and CDR2 are LNHDA and SQIVND (reference sequence). The CDR3 totals 12 residues. The germline V and J ends were trimmed by 5 bases and 1 base, with 4 bases remaining between them. Notes on this clone: The antigen is undetermined.

The sequences come from CD4+ or CD8+ T cells sorted from blood, collected in a trial of the OX40 agonist ivuxolimab. The chain uses TRBV19 and TRBJ2-3; D is unclear. The sequence came from an adult with an advanced solid tumor such as melanoma, head and neck, liver or kidney cancer. For the CDR3, the DNA is TGTGCCAGTAGTTGGGGCACAGATACGCAGTATTTT. Translation gives CASSWGTDTQYF.